The 30 T cell receptor beta chains below come from one sample, sequenced in a study of T cell repertoires in cytomegalovirus infection. TCRdb independently ran MiXCR on the reads; one entry per CDR3 protein. The table has under 850,000 distinct CDR3 sequences, around 31% seen once; the top ten hold roughly 20%. No antigen has been identified for these receptors. The sample consisted of cultured PBMCs, taken from culture after CMV antigen stimulation. These receptors were obtained from a human donor in good health (CMV status not recorded). Some clones in this sample may be carry-over from other donors' samples.

The chain joins TRBV20-1 to TRBJ1-1; 10 nucleotides match TRBD1. This CDR3 is 14 amino acids long. V lost 1 base to trimming and J lost 1 base; unmatched junction nucleotides: 0. The germline V gene has CDR1 DFQATT and CDR2 SNEGSKA (reference sequence). The CDR3 is CSARGDRGNTEAFF. CDR3 sequence (DNA): TGCAGTGCTAGAGGGGACAGGGGGAACACTGAAGCTTTCTTT.

The chain links TRBV11-2 to TRBJ2-1; 9 bases match TRBD1. Germline CDR1 is SGHAT and CDR2 is FQNNGV. The V and J ends lost 5 bases and 4 bases, in that order; junction bases with no gene match: 6. This CDR3 comprises 15 residues. This chain's CDR3 is CASSLGTGPYNEQFF. In nucleotides, the CDR3 is TGTGCCAGCAGCCTCGGGACAGGGCCTTACAATGAGCAGTTCTTC.

This rearrangement joins TRBV6-1 to TRBJ2-7; 7 positions agree with TRBD1. The ends lost 2 bases at V and 6 bases at J; junction bases unmatched: 4. The germline gives CDR1 MNHNS, CDR2 SASEGT. The CDR3 spans 13 residues. CDR3 protein: CASSEKGAGEQYF. Here the CDR3 DNA reads TGTGCCAGCAGTGAAAAGGGGGCTGGCGAGCAGTACTTC.

The DNA of the CDR3 is TGTGCCAGCAGCTTAGTTTCGACAGGGAATGGCTACACCTTC. Translating gives CASSLVSTGNGYTF. J is TRBJ1-2 and V is TRBV7-9, with TRBD1 matching over 7 bases. Looked up from germline, CDR1 is SEHNR and CDR2 is FQNEAQ (reference sequence). V trimming: 1 base; J trimming: 6 bases; junction bases outside the gene matches: 5. There are 14 residues in the CDR3.

The V gene is TRBV10-2, the J gene TRBJ1-5, with 8 bases lining up with TRBD1. Losses at the gene ends were 5 bases for V and 6 bases for J; bases not matched to a gene: 3. The CDR3 is 13 amino acids. The germline V gene encodes CDR1 WSHSY and CDR2 SAAADI. CDR3: CASSHGQGQPQHF. For the CDR3, the DNA is TGCGCCAGCAGTCACGGACAGGGTCAGCCCCAGCATTTT.

This clonotype was seen more than once but under ten times. The rearrangement links TRBV28 to TRBJ1-2, with 8 bases aligning to TRBD1. V lost 4 bases, J lost 1 base, and 11 bases stayed unmatched. The CDR3 spans 17 residues. Per germline, CDR1 MDHEN and CDR2 SYDVKM. The CDR3 DNA reads as TGTGCCAGCAGTTCGACGGGGACAGGAACCTTTAACTATGGCTACACCTTC. Translation gives CASSSTGTGTFNYGYTF.

The chain couples TRBV5-6 to TRBJ2-1; the match to TRBD2 covers 10 bases. V shed 3 bases, J shed 5 bases, and the junction held 17 bases outside the gene matches. The CDR3 has 19 residues. Germline assignment: CDR1 SGHDT and CDR2 YYEEEE. In nucleotides, the CDR3 is TGTGCCAGCAGCTGTGAGAGGGTTCTGACTAGCGGGTGTGACAATGAGCAGTTCTTC. Translating it yields CASSCERVLTSGCDNEQFF.

This clonotype was observed a few times. The rearrangement uses TRBV6-5 and TRBJ2-3; maybe TRBD2 (7 bases). Looked up from germline, CDR1 is MNHEY and CDR2 is SVGAGI. The V and J ends lost 2 bases and 1 base respectively, with 13 bases between them. The CDR3 has 16 residues. DNA of the CDR3: TGTGCCAGCAGTTACCTACGCGGGGGCCGCACAGATACGCAGTATTTT. Translated, it gives CASSYLRGGRTDTQYF.

The chain recombines TRBV7-9 with TRBJ2-7; no definite D call. Germline V gene lookup returns CDR1 SEHNR and CDR2 FQNEAQ (reference sequence). V shed 1 base and J shed 2 bases, with 9 bases lying between them. CDR3 length equals 14 residues. The CDR3 bases are TGTGCCAGCAGCTTAGGGGGATTTACCTACGAGCAGTACTTC. Its protein product is CASSLGGFTYEQYF.

The rearrangement links TRBV25-1 to TRBJ1-4; TRBD1 agrees at 7 bases. Trimming removed 3 bases from V and 10 bases from J; junction bases left unmatched: 14. Germline V gives CDR1 MGHDK, CDR2 SYGVNS. This CDR3 region has 16 residues. CDR3 loop: CASSDPSQGGSGKLFF. For the CDR3, the DNA is TGTGCCAGCAGTGATCCCAGTCAGGGGGGGTCTGGAAAACTGTTTTTT.

The gene calls are TRBV20-1 and TRBJ2-5; no reliable D call. The V and J ends lost 3 bases and 2 bases respectively, with 10 bases between them. Germline V gene data show CDR1 as DFQATT and CDR2 as SNEGSKA (reference sequence). This CDR3 comprises 13 residues. CDR3 in amino acids: CSASLAEQETQYF. Written as DNA, the CDR3 is TGCAGTGCTAGTTTGGCAGAACAAGAGACCCAGTACTTC.

V is TRBV28 and J is TRBJ1-1; 7 bases match TRBD1. The CDR3 length is 14 residues. With 4 bases clipped from V and 4 bases from J, the junction kept 6 bases outside the gene matches. Germline V gives CDR1 MDHEN, CDR2 SYDVKM. The DNA for the CDR3 is TGTGCCAGCAGTTCCGCAGGGGGAGCCACTGAAGCTTTCTTT. It specifies CASSSAGGATEAFF.

This sequence joins TRBV12-3 or TRBV12-4 and TRBJ1-3; D gene ambiguous. Trimming left V 1 base short and J 3 bases short, with 7 bases between. This CDR3 comprises 14 residues. The CDR3 sequence: CASSLVPYGNTIYF. Here the CDR3 DNA reads TGTGCCAGCAGTTTAGTCCCCTATGGAAACACCATATATTTT.

The chain links TRBV4-2 to TRBJ2-7; D possibly corresponds to TRBD1 (5 bases). CDR3 length: 15 residues. In germline, CDR1 is LGHNA, CDR2 YNFKEQ. The V gene lost 1 base and the J gene lost 3 bases, with 13 bases spanning the gap. CDR3 loop: CASSQGLGRDYEQYF. The CDR3 DNA follows: TGTGCCAGCAGCCAAGGTCTAGGCAGGGACTACGAGCAGTACTTC.

V gene TRBV6-8 combines with J gene TRBJ2-5, with D tentatively TRBD1 or TRBD2 (5 bases each). This CDR3 contains 13 residues. Per the germline V gene, CDR1 is MNHGY and CDR2 is SAAAGT. V was trimmed by 7 bases and J by 5 bases, leaving 14 bases between them. The CDR3 region is CASTGTRFETQYF. CDR3 DNA: TGTGCCAGCACAGGGACCCGTTTTGAGACCCAGTACTTC.

This clonotype was counted between two and nine times. The chain is built from TRBV15 and TRBJ1-5; D gene unclear. This CDR3 is built from 15 residues. The V and J ends lost 0 bases and 3 bases respectively, with 9 bases between them. CDR1 and CDR2 (germline): LNHNV, YYDKDF (reference sequence). Here the CDR3 reads CATSREGDLNQPQHF. The CDR3 DNA follows: TGTGCCACCAGCAGAGAAGGTGATCTCAATCAGCCCCAGCATTTT.

This clonotype was detected only a few times. This chain's CDR3 is CASSFFLDYLYF. The CDR3 DNA follows: TGTGCCAGCAGTTTCTTTTTGGACTACCTGTACTTC. V usage is TRBV12-3 or TRBV12-4 and J usage is TRBJ2-5; a possible D gene is TRBD2 (6 bases). Trimming pared 3 bases from V and 13 bases from J, leaving 15 bases between. This CDR3 is built from 12 residues.

This clonotype showed up just once. V usage is TRBV7-6 and J usage is TRBJ2-5; 7 bases line up with TRBD1. Per germline, CDR1 SGHVS and CDR2 FNYEAQ. The J segment lost 1 base and the V segment lost 5 bases, leaving 7 bases of the junction unmatched. The CDR3 is 15 residues long. The CDR3 sequence is CASSVNRGSQETQYF. The DNA for the CDR3 is TGTGCCAGCAGCGTCAACAGGGGTAGCCAAGAGACCCAGTACTTC.

In this sample, this clonotype turned up a few times. The chain links TRBV7-2 to TRBJ1-2; 8 bases align to TRBD1. Losses at the gene ends were 4 bases for V and 8 bases for J; bases not matched to a gene: 12. Looked up from germline, CDR1 is SGHTA and CDR2 is FQGNSA. The CDR3 contains 15 residues. Here the CDR3 DNA reads TGTGCCAGCAGCTCCGGACAGGGCCAACCTTACGGCTACACCTTC. Translating it yields CASSSGQGQPYGYTF.

This clonotype was observed many times. V gene TRBV7-8 combines with J gene TRBJ1-6; D is unclear. Trimming took 5 bases from V and 2 from J, leaving 16 bases between them. CDR3 length: 17 residues. Germline V gene lookup returns CDR1 SGHVS and CDR2 FQNEAQ. As DNA, the CDR3 is TGTGCCAGCAGCCCTAGGCGGGGTAACCCCTATAATTCACCCCTCCACTTT. It yields the protein CASSPRRGNPYNSPLHF. Full variable domain (outside the CDR3, taken from reference TRBV7-8 and TRBJ1-6): GAGVSQSPRYKVAKRGQDVALRCDPISGHVSLFWYQQALGQGPEFLTYFQNEAQLDKSGLPSDRFFAERPEGSVSTLKIQRTQQEDSAVYLCASSPRRGNPYNSPLHFGNGTRLTVT.

In its sample, this clonotype was seen a few times. J is TRBJ1-5 and V is TRBV6-1, with D unclear. The length of the CDR3 is 14 residues. The V and J ends lost 8 bases and 8 bases respectively, with 19 bases between them. From germline, CDR1 is MNHNS and CDR2 SASEGT. The DNA for the CDR3 is TGTGCCAGCCTCTCCATGTGGGGAGGAAAGCCCCAGCATTTT. It translates to CASLSMWGGKPQHF.

This clonotype was seen only a few times. V is TRBV4-3 and J is TRBJ2-3; weak D call: TRBD2 (7 bases). The V end was cut by 1 base, the J end by 5 bases, with 16 bases between. The CDR3 covers 16 residues. The germline gives CDR1 LGHNA, CDR2 YSLEER. CDR3 DNA: TGCGCCAGCAGCCAAGGGGGGGCGGGAGCTGGAGATACGCAGTATTTT. It codes for CASSQGGAGAGDTQYF.

The genes are TRBV6-1 and TRBJ1-6, with a tentative D call TRBD1 (5 bases). In germline, CDR1 is MNHNS, CDR2 SASEGT. The CDR3 runs 15 residues. The germline V and J ends were trimmed by 2 bases and 9 bases, with 14 bases remaining between them. CDR3 bases: TGTGCCAGCAGTGAACCCCCGGGGGAGCGTTCACCCCTCCACTTT. Residues: CASSEPPGERSPLHF.

The gene calls are TRBV7-2 and TRBJ2-7; D not certain. The germline V gene has CDR1 SGHTA and CDR2 FQGNSA. The length of the CDR3 is 15 residues. Trimming took off 5 bases at V and 1 base at J, with 15 bases between the two ends. CDR3 nucleotide sequence: TGTGCCAGCAGCCCAAGCCCCCCGCCATCCTACGAGCAGTACTTC. Encoded protein: CASSPSPPPSYEQYF.

This clonotype was detected only a few times. V is TRBV4-1 and J is TRBJ2-7, with D unclear. This CDR3 has 14 residues. The germline V and J ends were trimmed by 0 bases and 4 bases, with 10 bases remaining between them. Per germline, CDR1 MGHRA and CDR2 YSYEKL. The CDR3 nucleotides are TGCGCCAGCAGCCAAGACCTCGACGGGTACGAGCAGTACTTC. Protein: CASSQDLDGYEQYF.

The chain recombines TRBV6-1 with TRBJ1-1; 9 bases are shared with TRBD1. With V trimmed by 6 bases and J by 10 bases, 6 bases remained unmatched. Germline loops: CDR1 MNHNS, CDR2 SASEGT. The CDR3 runs to 12 residues. The CDR3 coding sequence is TGTGCCAGCAGGAACAGGGGGCGGGGAGCTTTCTTT. This encodes CASRNRGRGAFF.

This clonotype was seen repeatedly, ten times or more. CDR3 sequence: CASSTQRGGQYF. DNA for the CDR3: TGTGCCAGCAGCACCCAGCGGGGGGGCCAGTACTTC. The V call is TRBV7-2, the J call TRBJ2-5; TRBD2 agrees at 10 bases. The CDR3 runs to 12 residues. Germline lookup yields CDR1 SGHTA and CDR2 FQGNSA. V lost 5 bases and J lost 10; bases outside the gene matches: 4.

This clonotype has just a few counts. The V and J genes are TRBV10-1 and TRBJ2-7; the D gene is possibly TRBD1 (5 bases). V lost 2 bases to trimming and J lost 1 base, with 6 bases between them. This CDR3 is built from 13 residues. CDR1 and CDR2 from the germline V gene are WNHNN and SYGVQD (reference sequence). The CDR3 region has the DNA TGCGCCAGCAGTGAGCAGGGATCCTACGAGCAGTACTTC. Amino acids: CASSEQGSYEQYF.

The chain couples TRBV7-6 to TRBJ2-7, with no clear D. This CDR3 spans 14 amino acids. The germline gives CDR1 SGHVS, CDR2 FNYEAQ. Trimming removed 5 bases at V and 2 bases at J, with 13 bases between. The CDR3 bases are TGTGCCAGCAGCCCGATACCTCGTACCTACGAGCAGTACTTC. It specifies CASSPIPRTYEQYF.

The table lists this clonotype with a few counts. The CDR3 reads CASRSLRSGTGLSNEQFF. DNA for the CDR3: TGTGCCAGCAGGAGTCTCCGATCCGGGACAGGGCTTTCCAATGAGCAGTTCTTC. The chain is built from TRBV5-4 and TRBJ2-1, with 9 positions matching TRBD1. The trim removed 5 bases at V and 6 bases at J, leaving 18 bases unmatched. CDR3 length equals 18 residues. CDR1 is SGHNT and CDR2 is YYREEE in the germline V gene (reference sequence).